This entry is about one TCR beta chain. Sequenced by immunoSEQ multiplex PCR; TCRdb stores in-frame clones only, minus some. The top ten clones hold approximately 5% of a sample with approximately 240,000 clones, around 82% of them seen once. This sample is drawn from a study of blood T cell repertoires in COVID-19. The sample comprised peripheral blood. The TCR originated in a woman older than 75 with active or convalescent COVID-19.

This CDR3 is CASSSGLVGYTF. CDR3 DNA sequence: TGTGCCAGCAGTTCAGGATTAGTGGGCTACACCTTC. The chain uses TRBV28 and TRBJ1-2; D remains ambiguous. The ends were cut back, 4 bases at V and 8 bases at J, with 11 bases in the middle. Germline loops: CDR1 MDHEN, CDR2 SYDVKM. This CDR3 has 12 residues.